Given below is one TCR beta chain in context. What it binds is not known. These data belong to a study of cytomegalovirus exposure and HLA in healthy donors. Study-level findings and limits: From TCR beta sequences, most subjects' HLA-A and HLA-B alleles were reportedly predicted accurately.

PCR involved 60 Vbeta and 13 Jbeta primers. Only in-frame clones appear in the TCRdb table, and some are missing; sequencing was by immunoSEQ multiplex PCR. Altogether 150,000 to 170,000 clones are present, around 75% being singletons, with the ten largest covering around 7.2%. Germline CDR1 is MDHEN and CDR2 is SYDVKM. The ends lost 4 bases at V and 5 bases at J; junction bases unmatched: 8. The CDR3 loop spans 15 amino acids. Sequenced input: PBMCs. This clonotype was sampled from a man aged 25-45 years in good health and CMV-seropositive. V is TRBV28 and J is TRBJ1-1; 9 bases fit TRBD1. Written as DNA, the CDR3 is TGTGCCAGCAGTTGGCTACCCGGGACAGGGACTGAAGCTTTCTTT. The encoded protein is CASSWLPGTGTEAFF.